These 17 T cell receptor beta chains were all obtained from the same sample, sequenced in a study of T-cell memory formation after mild COVID-19. TCRdb independently ran MiXCR on the 5' RACE reads; one entry per CDR3 protein. Among 15,000 or so distinct CDR3 sequences listed, about a fifth were seen once. Sequenced: PBMCs or a T cell subset sorted from them (not recorded which). Source of these receptors: a young man who had mild COVID-19 (a few samples of this study predate the infection). Cell type and time point are not known.

CDR3 sequence (DNA): TGCGCCAGCAGCCAAGTGGGTCGGCAGGGCGGTCAGCCCCAGCATTTT. Translating gives CASSQVGRQGGQPQHF. The J gene is TRBJ1-5, the V gene TRBV4-1, with D maybe TRBD1 (5 bases). With 1 base removed from V and 6 bases from J, the gap between germline ends came to 16 bases. Looked up from germline, CDR1 is MGHRA and CDR2 is YSYEKL. The CDR3 totals 16 residues.

In this sample, this clonotype turned up many times. The chain's CDR3 is CASSPRIYEQYF. CDR3 in DNA: TGTGCCAGCAGTCCGAGGATCTACGAGCAGTACTTC. The chain recombines TRBV6-2 or TRBV6-3 with TRBJ2-7; D gene uncertain. There are 12 residues in the CDR3. V was cut by 5 bases and J by 3 bases, with 8 bases left in between. The germline CDR1 and CDR2 sequences are MNHEY and SVGEGT.

This clonotype was observed many times. The chain employs TRBV6-5 and TRBJ1-1; D unresolved. Trimming cost V 6 bases and J 3 bases, with 11 bases left between them. The CDR3 consists of 13 residues. Per the germline V gene, CDR1 is MNHEY and CDR2 is SVGAGI. The CDR3 DNA is TGTGCCAGCAGAGTCCGGGTGGACACTGAAGCTTTCTTT. Protein product: CASRVRVDTEAFF.

This clonotype was seen ten or more times. The genes are TRBV6-5 and TRBJ2-3, with D perhaps TRBD2 (6 bases). Per the germline V gene, CDR1 is MNHEY and CDR2 is SVGAGI. V lost 2 bases and J 6 bases, leaving 9 bases between the germline ends. The CDR3 sequence is 13 residues long. This chain's CDR3 is CASSYGRSDTQYF. The CDR3 DNA reads as TGTGCCAGCAGTTACGGGAGGAGCGATACGCAGTATTTT.

The table lists this clonotype with a few counts. This chain uses TRBV7-2 with TRBJ2-3; 13 bases map to TRBD2. V was pared by 4 bases and J by 0 bases, with 13 bases of the junction left unmatched. Germline CDR1 and CDR2: SGHTA and FQGNSA. The CDR3 runs 20 residues. The CDR3 loop reads CASSSAPGLAGPSSTDTQYF. For the CDR3, the DNA is TGTGCCAGCAGCTCCGCTCCGGGACTAGCGGGGCCAAGTAGCACAGATACGCAGTATTTT.

At least ten counts were recorded for this clonotype. The chain has TRBV18 and TRBJ2-5, with 8 bases matching TRBD1. Germline values: CDR1 KGHSH, CDR2 LQKENI. V gave up 3 bases and J gave up 5 bases; unmatched junction bases: 5. This CDR3 has 14 amino acids. CDR3 protein: CASSPGQDLETQYF. CDR3 DNA sequence: TGTGCCAGCTCACCGGGACAGGATTTGGAGACCCAGTACTTC.

This clonotype appeared a few times. The chain combines TRBV5-8 with TRBJ2-1; D possibly matches TRBD1 or TRBD2 (5 bases each). With 6 bases removed from V and 7 bases from J, the gap between germline ends came to 29 bases. This CDR3 has 18 amino acids. The V gene's germline CDR1 is SGHTS and CDR2 YDEGEE. The CDR3 loop reads CASIPGYQGRGFGNEQFF. CDR3 in DNA: TGTGCCAGCATCCCCGGGTACCAGGGCCGAGGGTTCGGGAATGAGCAGTTCTTC.

The chain uses TRBV10-3 and TRBJ1-2; 10 nucleotides match TRBD1. There are 13 residues in the CDR3. V trimming: 8 bases; J trimming: 11 bases; junction bases outside the gene matches: 11. Germline V gives CDR1 ENHRY, CDR2 SYGVKD. The CDR3 sequence: CAIEAGQGTFYTF. The CDR3 coding sequence is TGTGCCATCGAAGCGGGACAGGGGACATTTTACACCTTC.

The V and J genes are TRBV6-6 and TRBJ1-2; 9 nucleotides match TRBD1. After removal of 0 bases from V and 4 bases from J, the junction contained 9 bases not matched to a gene. The CDR3 has 17 amino acids. Per the germline V gene, CDR1 is MNHNY and CDR2 is SVGAGI (reference sequence). The DNA for the CDR3 is TGTGCCAGCAGTTACTCGCGCCTGACAGGGGGGTTCTATGGCTACACCTTC. Translating gives CASSYSRLTGGFYGYTF.

This clonotype has ten or more counts. This chain connects TRBV6-6 to TRBJ2-7; D is ambiguous. The germline CDR1 and CDR2 sequences are MNHNY and SVGAGI (reference sequence). Between the trimmed V and J ends, which lost 0 bases and 2 bases, there was a span of 5 bases. The CDR3 runs to 13 residues. The CDR3 region has the DNA TGTGCCAGCAGTTACTCGATAACCTACGAGCAGTACTTC. Encoded protein: CASSYSITYEQYF.

The rearrangement joins TRBV5-1 to TRBJ2-7; no clear D. CDR3 size: 14 residues. Germline CDR1 SGHRS, CDR2 YFSETQ. The V end lost 0 bases, the J end lost 1 base, and 8 bases lay between the germline ends. This chain's CDR3 is CASSLEPESYEQYF. The CDR3 DNA follows: TGCGCCAGCAGCTTGGAGCCGGAGTCCTACGAGCAGTACTTC.

This clonotype is termed medium-sized. This chain joins TRBV6-6 and TRBJ2-3, with D uncertain. The CDR3 consists of 12 residues. The V end lost 6 bases, the J end lost 8 bases, and 12 bases lay between the germline ends. Germline V gives CDR1 MNHNY, CDR2 SVGAGI (reference sequence). In DNA, the CDR3 is TGTGCCAGCAGCCCAAGAGTCCGTACGCAGTATTTT. This codes for CASSPRVRTQYF.

This chain joins TRBV12-3 or TRBV12-4 and TRBJ2-7; D is tentatively TRBD1 or TRBD2 (6 bases each). This CDR3 contains 14 residues. Trimming took off 1 base at V and 4 bases at J, with 11 bases between the two ends. The CDR3 region is CASSLVGGTYEQYF. DNA for the CDR3: TGTGCCAGCAGTTTAGTAGGGGGGACATACGAGCAGTACTTC.

This clonotype was seen a few times. The rearrangement links TRBV6-5 to TRBJ1-2, with D hard to call. CDR1 MNHEY and CDR2 SVGAGI come from the germline V gene. The CDR3 sequence is 13 residues long. Trimming took off 0 bases at V and 4 bases at J, with 6 bases between the two ends. CDR3 DNA sequence: TGTGCCAGCAGTTACTCTATCGGCTATGGCTACACCTTC. Protein product: CASSYSIGYGYTF.

The chain employs TRBV4-3 and TRBJ1-2; D is unresolved. V was trimmed by 4 bases and J by 8 bases, leaving 17 bases between them. The CDR3 is made up of 14 amino acids. Germline V gene lookup returns CDR1 LGHNA and CDR2 YSLEER. The CDR3 DNA reads TGCGCCAGCAGCCCCTACAGCGTCGGTGGAGGCTACACCTTC. The encoded protein is CASSPYSVGGGYTF.

V gene TRBV5-1 combines with J gene TRBJ2-3, with 7 bases fitting TRBD1. Germline assignment: CDR1 SGHRS and CDR2 YFSETQ. The CDR3 runs to 15 residues. V lost 2 bases, J lost 2 bases, and 5 bases stayed unmatched. CDR3 protein: CASSFGTASTDTQYF. The CDR3 DNA follows: TGCGCCAGCAGCTTCGGGACAGCCTCCACAGATACGCAGTATTTT.

The gene calls are TRBV4-2 and TRBJ2-1; a possible D gene is TRBD1 (5 bases). The V gene's germline CDR1 is LGHNA and CDR2 YNFKEQ. There are 13 residues in the CDR3. Trimming took 1 base from V and 9 from J, leaving 10 bases between them. This chain's CDR3 is CASSQGTRVEQFF. CDR3 DNA sequence: TGTGCCAGCAGCCAAGGGACCAGGGTTGAGCAGTTCTTC.